The clone carrying this TCR beta chain was counted at least ten times. The sample originates from a study of T-cell reconstitution after alpha-beta-depleted transplantation in children. The TCRbeta library incorporated unique molecular identifiers. TCRdb redid the calling of the PCR reads with MiXCR, one entry per CDR3 protein. The sample lists 70,000 to 95,000 distinct CDR3 sequences, 12% seen once, with approximately 14% in the top ten. V lost 5 bases and J 4 bases, leaving 23 bases between the germline ends. This CDR3 is 18 amino acids long. Germline lookup yields CDR1 MDHEN and CDR2 SYDVKM. This sample comprised PBMCs from the stem cell graft donor, obtained from the stem cell graft. This sequence was found in a human donor who donated a stem cell graft to a child with inherited bone marrow failure. The chain joins TRBV28 to TRBJ2-2; D may be TRBD1 (5 bases). The CDR3, as DNA: TGTGCCAGCAGTATATCCCCTCCCCGATCAGGGCCCACCGGGGAGCTGTTTTTT. Its protein product is CASSISPPRSGPTGELFF.